The present T cell receptor beta chain was sequenced within a study of molecular identifiers for immune sequencing clone quantification. Study-level background: For replicates, RNA isolated from about 19,000 or 110,000 naive CD8 cells was divided into five portions, of which four were sequenced.

This clonotype appeared many times. The antigen is not known. The V end lost 6 bases, the J end lost 5 bases, and 13 bases lay between the germline ends. The CDR3 sequence is 14 residues long. Germline V gene data show CDR1 as MNHEY and CDR2 as SMNVEV (reference sequence). General study findings and limits: Jurkat TCR RNA spiked in from one cell could reportedly be detected among around 920,000 naive cells. Identical TCR molecules can share a barcode, and this sharing could underestimate highly expanded clone sizes.

Using its own MiXCR run on the PCR reads, TCRdb lists one record per CDR3 protein. This sample has about 65,000 distinct CDR3 sequences, with about a sixth found just once. The receptor was isolated from a human donor in good health. Some libraries in this study had Jurkat cell RNA spiked in. V and J are TRBV27 and TRBJ2-2; tentative D call: TRBD1 (6 bases). Sequencing was performed on naive CD8+ T cells from blood, with Jurkat cell RNA spiked in. Subset indicated: FACS-sorted CD8+CD4-CCR7+CD45RA+ naive T cells. As DNA, the CDR3 is TGTGCCAGCAGAACCTGGGGGCAGACCGGGGAGCTGTTTTTT. Its protein product is CASRTWGQTGELFF.